The 18 T cell receptor beta chains listed next were all sequenced from one sample in a study of T cells in Graves' hyperthyroidism and ophthalmopathy. Template material for amplifying TCR beta CDR3 regions consisted of RNA transcripts. The TCR CDR3 was amplified in a first-round RT-PCR using the HTBI primer set. TCRdb passed the multiplex PCR reads through MiXCR, listing each CDR3 protein once. The data show more than 300,000 distinct CDR3 sequences, with 11% to 15% seen just once and more than 9.5% held by the top ten. Specimen: blood. The receptors were gathered from a woman in her sixties or seventies with Graves' hyperthyroidism.

The J gene is TRBJ2-5, the V gene TRBV7-6; TRBD2 agrees at 7 bases. V gave up 9 bases and J gave up 5 bases; unmatched junction bases: 3. The CDR3 spans 11 residues. From germline, CDR1 is SGHVS and CDR2 FNYEAQ. CDR3 in amino acids: CASREAETQYF. The CDR3 DNA is TGTGCCAGTCGGGAGGCGGAGACCCAGTACTTC. Looking up the rest from reference TRBV7-6 and TRBJ2-5 gives the full variable domain: GAGVSQSPRYKVTKRGQDVALRCDPISGHVSLYWYRQALGQGPEFLTYFNYEAQQDKSGLPNDRFSAERPEGSISTLTIQRTEQRDSAMYRCASREAETQYFGPGTRLLVL.

This clonotype came up many times. The rearrangement joins TRBV30 to TRBJ1-5; D is unclear. From germline, CDR1 is GTSNPN and CDR2 SVGIG (reference sequence). The CDR3 is 15 residues long. V lost 0 bases to trimming and J lost 5 bases, with 14 bases between them. In DNA form, the CDR3 reads TGTGCCTGGAGTGTACGAGGAAAGTGGGATCAGCCCCAGCATTTT. Its protein is CAWSVRGKWDQPQHF.

This clonotype came up many times. The chain joins TRBV2 to TRBJ2-7; no clear D gene. Germline V gene lookup returns CDR1 SNHLY and CDR2 FYNNEI. V lost 6 bases to trimming and J lost 4 bases, with 4 bases between them. The length of the CDR3 is 10 residues. CDR3 nucleotide sequence: TGTGCCAGCAGGGGGTACGAGCAGTACTTC. Its protein product is CASRGYEQYF.

The table lists this clonotype with many counts. J is TRBJ2-5 and V is TRBV2, with TRBD2 identical over 11 bases. Unmatched junction bases numbered 11, after V lost 7 bases and J lost 4 bases. The CDR3 totals 16 residues. Germline V lookup: CDR1 SNHLY, CDR2 FYNNEI. The CDR3 protein is CASTELAGAIGETQYF. DNA of the CDR3: TGTGCCAGCACCGAACTAGCGGGAGCGATAGGAGAGACCCAGTACTTC. Full variable domain (outside the CDR3, taken from reference TRBV2 and TRBJ2-5): EPEVTQTPSHQVTQMGQEVILRCVPISNHLYFYWYRQILGQKVEFLVSFYNNEISEKSEIFDDQFSVERPDGSNFTLKIRSTKLEDSAMYFCASTELAGAIGETQYFGPGTRLLVL.

In this sample, this clonotype turned up many times. V usage is TRBV5-1 and J usage is TRBJ2-7, with 7 nucleotides matching TRBD1. CDR3 length: 13 amino acids. J was trimmed by 3 bases and V by 4 bases; bases with no gene match: 4. CDR1 and CDR2 (germline): SGHRS, YFSETQ. The chain's CDR3 is CASSQGQSYEQYF. The CDR3, as DNA: TGCGCCAGCAGCCAGGGACAGAGCTACGAGCAGTACTTC.

This rearrangement joins TRBV20-1 to TRBJ1-3; TRBD1 is a possible D gene (5 bases). The CDR3 extends over 14 amino acids. From germline, CDR1 is DFQATT and CDR2 SNEGSKA (reference sequence). V lost 6 bases, J lost 4 bases, and 16 bases lay in between. In DNA, the CDR3 is TGCAGTGCCGACCGGGGGGGGTCGGGAAACACCATATATTTT. Protein sequence: CSADRGGSGNTIYF.

With respect to this clonotype: Sequence at one end of the junction differs from germline and may be a read error. The chain carries TRBV5-1 and TRBJ2-5; tentatively, D is TRBD2 (7 bases). This CDR3 is 13 amino acids long. CDR1 and CDR2 (germline): SGHRS, YFSETQ. The CDR3 protein is CVSSRGAKETQYF. The CDR3 DNA reads TGCGTCAGCAGCCGGGGGGCGAAAGAGACCCAGTACTTC.

This clonotype was observed at least ten times. The genes are TRBV2 and TRBJ1-2; tentative D call: TRBD1 (5 bases). There are 12 residues in the CDR3. V gave up 3 bases and J gave up 6 bases, with 8 bases separating them. CDR1 is SNHLY, CDR2 FYNNEI, per germline. The CDR3 here is CASSETGDGYTF. DNA for the CDR3: TGTGCCAGCAGTGAGACGGGGGATGGCTACACCTTC.

This clonotype was found once. V and J are TRBV3-1 and TRBJ2-1; D is tentatively TRBD1 or TRBD2 (5 bases each). The CDR3 spans 15 residues. Germline values: CDR1 LGHDT, CDR2 YNNKEL (reference sequence). Trimming left V 4 bases short and J 2 bases short, with 12 bases between. This chain's CDR3 is CASSLRDLTYNEQFF. Here the CDR3 DNA reads TGTGCCAGCAGCCTCCGGGACCTGACCTACAATGAGCAGTTCTTC.

This clonotype was detected ten times or more. The chain couples TRBV6-1 to TRBJ2-7, with D hard to call. Germline V lookup: CDR1 MNHNS, CDR2 SASEGT. The CDR3 is 12 amino acids. Trimming left V 5 bases short and J 7 bases short, with 12 bases between. The CDR3 region has the DNA TGTGCCAGCAGTCCCGGATATGGTGAGCAGTACTTC. The encoded protein is CASSPGYGEQYF.

At least ten counts were recorded for this clonotype. This chain connects TRBV5-8 to TRBJ2-7, with 7 nucleotides matching TRBD2. The CDR3 has 15 residues. V dropped 2 bases and J dropped 3; count of bases not matched to a gene: 8. Germline V lookup: CDR1 SGHTS, CDR2 YDEGEE. The DNA of the CDR3 is TGTGCCAGCAGCTTTTCGACTAGCCTGGGCTACGAGCAGTACTTC. Translating gives CASSFSTSLGYEQYF. The full variable domain, with the rest looked up from reference TRBV5-8 and TRBJ2-7, is EAGVTQSPTHLIKTRGQQATLRCSPISGHTSVYWYQQALGLGLQFLLWYDEGEERNRGNFPPRFSGRQFPNYSSELNVNALELEDSALYLCASSFSTSLGYEQYFGPGTRLTVT.

This clonotype occurred a few times. The chain is built from TRBV18 and TRBJ2-5; 7 bases are a match to TRBD2. The length of the CDR3 is 16 residues. Trimming took 1 base from V and 4 from J; bases not matched to a gene: 9. The V gene's germline CDR1 is KGHSH and CDR2 LQKENI. The CDR3 sequence: CASSPRPGGSGETQYF. The DNA for the CDR3 is TGTGCCAGCTCACCACGACCTGGCGGGAGTGGAGAGACCCAGTACTTC.

The genes are TRBV2 and TRBJ1-2, with a possible D match to TRBD1 (6 bases). Germline loops: CDR1 SNHLY, CDR2 FYNNEI. The CDR3 spans 12 residues. Deletions cut 7 bases from V and 5 bases from J, with 11 bases between. This CDR3 reads CASMGAKYGYTF. The CDR3 DNA sequence: TGTGCCAGCATGGGGGCAAAATATGGCTACACCTTC.

There are many counts of this clonotype. The chain employs TRBV11-2 and TRBJ1-1, with D maybe TRBD1 (6 bases). V shed 8 bases and J shed 1 base, with 17 bases lying between them. Germline V CDR1 and CDR2: SGHAT, FQNNGV. This CDR3 has 15 residues. The chain's CDR3 is CASRSPGTTNTEAFF. The CDR3 DNA is TGTGCCAGCCGGTCGCCCGGGACAACGAACACTGAAGCTTTCTTT.

This clonotype occurred a few times. This chain uses TRBV30 with TRBJ2-7; TRBD1 might be the D (7 bases). Trimming shortened V by 3 bases and J by 3 bases, and 15 bases separated the two germline ends. Germline CDR1 and CDR2: GTSNPN and SVGIG (reference sequence). The CDR3 consists of 14 residues. The CDR3 here is CAWSAGQRLYEQYF. DNA of the CDR3: TGTGCCTGGAGCGCGGGACAGAGACTCTACGAGCAGTACTTC.

The chain is built from TRBV10-2 and TRBJ2-5; 10 positions agree with TRBD2. J lost 12 bases, V lost 0 bases, and 4 bases had no gene match. This CDR3 contains 13 residues. The germline V gene encodes CDR1 WSHSY and CDR2 SAAADI. The CDR3: CASSESLAGNEYF. CDR3 nucleotides: TGCGCCAGCAGTGAGTCACTAGCGGGAAACGAGTACTTC.

This clonotype showed up just a few times. This chain uses TRBV5-1 with TRBJ2-5, with 9 bases fitting TRBD1. With V trimmed by 4 bases and J by 5 bases, 12 bases remained unmatched. The CDR3 totals 16 residues. In germline, CDR1 is SGHRS, CDR2 YFSETQ. In DNA, the CDR3 is TGCGCCAGCAGCAACGCCCCACAGGGGGCGGGGGAGACCCAGTACTTC. Protein product: CASSNAPQGAGETQYF.

In this sample, this clonotype turned up many times. The chain links TRBV20-1 to TRBJ2-3, with TRBD2 matching 11 bases. In germline, CDR1 is DFQATT, CDR2 SNEGSKA (reference sequence). With 3 bases clipped from V and 5 bases from J, the junction kept 10 bases outside the gene matches. The CDR3 length is 16 residues. The CDR3 here is CSARALTSGRRDTQYF. The DNA for the CDR3 is TGCAGTGCTAGGGCCCTAACTAGCGGGAGACGAGATACGCAGTATTTT.